Listed here are 26 T cell receptor beta chains from one sample, sequenced in a study of cytomegalovirus exposure and HLA in healthy donors. PCR involved 60 Vbeta and 13 Jbeta primers. TCRdb's copy holds only in-frame clones and misses some; the assay was immunoSEQ multiplex PCR. The profile shows about 200,000 clones, 75% to 90% of them singletons. Sequenced: PBMCs. Source of these receptors: a woman in her 30s in good health and CMV-seronegative.

The rearrangement uses TRBV30 and TRBJ1-4; D unclear. V was shortened by 1 base and J by 7 bases, with 16 bases between the two germline ends. CDR1 and CDR2 from the germline V gene are GTSNPN and SVGIG (reference sequence). The CDR3 is made up of 15 amino acids. Here the CDR3 DNA reads TGTGCCTGGAGTGAGTTAGGAACACGGGGTGAAAAACTGTTTTTT. Amino acids: CAWSELGTRGEKLFF. Filled out from reference TRBV30 and TRBJ1-4, the complete variable domain reads SQTIHQWPATLVQPVGSPLSLECTVEGTSNPNLYWYRQAAGRGLQLLFYSVGIGQISSEVPQNLSASRPQDRQFILSSKKLLLSDSGFYLCAWSELGTRGEKLFFGSGTQLSVL.

The V gene is TRBV11-2, the J gene TRBJ2-1; perhaps TRBD1 as D (5 bases). The CDR3 is 12 amino acids. The V gene lost 5 bases and the J gene lost 6 bases, with 8 bases spanning the gap. The germline CDR1 and CDR2 sequences are SGHAT and FQNNGV. The CDR3 bases are TGTGCCAGCAGCGCCCAGGGCAATGAGCAGTTCTTC. It is translated as CASSAQGNEQFF.

The V gene is TRBV5-6, the J gene TRBJ1-1, with D possibly being TRBD1 (5 bases). This CDR3 contains 13 residues. CDR1 is SGHDT and CDR2 is YYEEEE in the germline V gene. With 1 base removed from V and 7 bases from J, the gap between germline ends came to 11 bases. The CDR3 DNA reads as TGTGCCAGCAGCTTGTCGGCAGGGTTTGAAGCTTTCTTT. Translating gives CASSLSAGFEAFF.

V is TRBV27 and J is TRBJ2-1, with 10 nucleotides matching TRBD2. The trim removed 4 bases at V and 8 bases at J, leaving 11 bases unmatched. CDR3 length equals 16 residues. The germline V gene encodes CDR1 MNHEY and CDR2 SMNVEV (reference sequence). CDR3 amino acids: CASSSSGLADHHEQFF. The CDR3 coding sequence is TGTGCCAGCAGTTCCTCCGGACTAGCGGACCATCATGAGCAGTTCTTC.

The V and J genes are TRBV5-1 and TRBJ2-5; D may be TRBD2 (7 bases). The CDR3 is 14 residues long. The V end was cut by 0 bases, the J end by 5 bases, with 11 bases between. Germline CDR1 is SGHRS and CDR2 is YFSETQ. The CDR3 nucleotides read TGCGCCAGCAGCTTGGAGAGGGGGGGGGAGACCCAGTACTTC. It encodes CASSLERGGETQYF.

The gene calls are TRBV18 and TRBJ2-1; the D gene is possibly TRBD2 (5 bases). The germline CDR1 and CDR2 sequences are KGHSH and LQKENI. This CDR3 is 15 amino acids long. V was pared by 4 bases and J by 0 bases, with 10 bases between. The CDR3 protein is CASSLSGSSYNEQFF. DNA of the CDR3: TGTGCCAGCTCACTATCGGGGAGCTCCTACAATGAGCAGTTCTTC.

The CDR3 DNA follows: TGCAGCGTCCTGGAACAGGGGGCAGGTCAGCCCCAGCATTTT. Translated: CSVLEQGAGQPQHF. V is TRBV29-1 and J is TRBJ1-5; 9 nucleotides line up with TRBD1. V trimming: 6 bases; J trimming: 6 bases; junction bases outside the gene matches: 9. CDR1 and CDR2 from the germline V gene are SQVTM and ANQGSEA. The CDR3 runs to 14 residues.

V and J are TRBV18 and TRBJ2-3; D unresolved. V shed 4 bases and J shed 7 bases, with 18 bases lying between them. This CDR3 comprises 15 residues. The germline V gene has CDR1 KGHSH and CDR2 LQKENI. Here the CDR3 DNA reads TGTGCCAGCTCACTCAGACTGGAATATTCGCATACGCAGTATTTT. Its protein product is CASSLRLEYSHTQYF.

The rearrangement links TRBV6-6 to TRBJ2-3; the D gene is possibly TRBD2 (5 bases). Per germline, CDR1 MNHNY and CDR2 SVGAGI (reference sequence). V lost 4 bases and J lost 2, with 16 bases in between. The CDR3 is made up of 16 amino acids. CDR3 in amino acids: CASSSLVGLTTDTQYF. In DNA form, the CDR3 reads TGTGCCAGCAGTTCCCTAGTTGGACTTACCACAGATACGCAGTATTTT.

The chain combines TRBV23-1 with TRBJ2-1; 8 bases are a match to TRBD1. TRBV23-1 is identified as an open reading frame with a role that is uncertain. V lost 8 bases to trimming and J lost 1 base; unmatched junction nucleotides: 19. This CDR3 comprises 19 residues. The CDR3 DNA follows: TGCGCCAGCCTTACTACGGACAGGGAGTGCCCTCCTTCCTACAATGAGCAGTTCTTC. Residues: CASLTTDRECPPSYNEQFF.

The chain joins TRBV28 to TRBJ2-5, with a weak D call TRBD2 (6 bases). The germline gives CDR1 MDHEN, CDR2 SYDVKM. V was shortened by 3 bases and J by 3 bases, with 20 bases between the two germline ends. This CDR3 has 17 amino acids. The CDR3 reads CASSLSWRAGREETQYF. Here the CDR3 DNA reads TGTGCCAGCAGTTTGTCATGGAGGGCAGGGCGAGAAGAGACCCAGTACTTC.

V is TRBV7-6 and J is TRBJ2-7, with 9 nucleotides matching TRBD1. This CDR3 is built from 14 residues. Germline CDR1 reads SGHVS; CDR2 reads FNYEAQ. Trimming removed 5 bases from V and 2 bases from J; junction bases left unmatched: 4. CDR3 sequence (DNA): TGTGCCAGCAGCCCCGGACAGGGGCCCTACGAGCAGTACTTC. It codes for CASSPGQGPYEQYF. Full variable domain (remainder filled in from reference TRBV7-6 and TRBJ2-7): GAGVSQSPRYKVTKRGQDVALRCDPISGHVSLYWYRQALGQGPEFLTYFNYEAQQDKSGLPNDRFSAERPEGSISTLTIQRTEQRDSAMYRCASSPGQGPYEQYFGPGTRLTVT.

The chain uses TRBV5-1 and TRBJ2-3; D is unresolved. V lost 0 bases and J lost 4, with 6 bases in between. Germline loops: CDR1 SGHRS, CDR2 YFSETQ. This CDR3 is 13 amino acids long. The CDR3 DNA reads TGCGCCAGCAGCTTGGGGCTTTCAGATACGCAGTATTTT. It yields the protein CASSLGLSDTQYF.

The rearrangement joins TRBV6-5 to TRBJ1-1, with 7 bases fitting TRBD1. The germline gives CDR1 MNHEY, CDR2 SVGAGI. The V segment lost 6 bases and the J segment 4 bases; nucleotides outside the gene matches: 8. The CDR3 sequence is 14 residues long. CDR3 residues: CASSYTGEGTEAFF. Written as DNA, the CDR3 is TGTGCCAGCAGCTACACAGGGGAAGGCACTGAAGCTTTCTTT.

DNA for the CDR3: TGTGCCAGCAGTTACAGGGGAGGCTATGGCTACACCTTC. This encodes CASSYRGGYGYTF. This sequence joins TRBV6-6 and TRBJ1-2, with a weak D call TRBD1 (5 bases). The germline CDR1 and CDR2 sequences are MNHNY and SVGAGI (reference sequence). V was shortened by 2 bases and J by 4 bases, with 8 bases between the two germline ends. There are 13 residues in the CDR3.

This chain uses TRBV18 with TRBJ1-5, with unresolved D. Germline CDR1 is KGHSH and CDR2 is LQKENI. This CDR3 has 16 amino acids. V shed 2 bases and J shed 0 bases, with 11 bases lying between them. The CDR3 loop is CASSPRVGDSNQPQHF. The CDR3, as DNA: TGTGCCAGCTCACCAAGGGTCGGGGATAGCAATCAGCCCCAGCATTTT.

Only one count was recorded for this clone. This rearrangement joins TRBV5-4 to TRBJ1-4, with D maybe TRBD1 (6 bases). V lost 4 bases, J lost 4 bases, and 14 bases lay in between. Germline-derived CDR1 and CDR2 are SGHNT and YYREEE (reference sequence). This CDR3 is 15 amino acids long. CDR3 bases: TGTGCCAGCAGCCACTCAGGGGAGGGTAATGAAAAACTGTTTTTT. Translated: CASSHSGEGNEKLFF.

This chain links TRBV6-1 with TRBJ1-2; D perhaps matches TRBD1 (6 bases). CDR3 length: 15 residues. The germline V and J ends were trimmed by 1 base and 4 bases, with 13 bases remaining between them. Per germline, CDR1 MNHNS and CDR2 SASEGT. CDR3 sequence: CASSEGPGQSYGYTF. CDR3 in DNA: TGTGCCAGCAGTGAAGGTCCAGGACAGAGCTATGGCTACACCTTC.

The chain has TRBV28 and TRBJ2-7; D might be TRBD2 (6 bases). Germline V gene lookup returns CDR1 MDHEN and CDR2 SYDVKM. V was cut by 4 bases and J by 2 bases, with 12 bases left in between. This CDR3 is built from 14 residues. CDR3: CASSSGTSPYEQYF. CDR3 DNA: TGTGCCAGCAGTTCAGGGACTTCTCCCTACGAGCAGTACTTC.

The chain couples TRBV6-1 to TRBJ1-5; D perhaps matches TRBD1 (5 bases). The length of the CDR3 is 15 residues. Germline CDR1 MNHNS, CDR2 SASEGT. The V end lost 6 bases, the J end lost 0 bases, and 12 bases lay between the germline ends. The CDR3 reads CASSGRGDSNQPQHF. The CDR3 DNA sequence: TGTGCCAGCAGCGGGAGGGGTGATAGCAATCAGCCCCAGCATTTT.

J is TRBJ1-1 and V is TRBV5-1; maybe TRBD1 (6 bases). Germline CDR1 and CDR2: SGHRS and YFSETQ. The CDR3 extends over 13 amino acids. V shed 0 bases and J shed 7 bases, with 10 bases lying between them. CDR3 nucleotides: TGCGCCAGCAGCTTGGAACCGGGACATGAAGCTTTCTTT. Translating gives CASSLEPGHEAFF. The whole variable domain, filled in from reference TRBV5-1 and TRBJ1-1, reads KAGVTQTPRYLIKTRGQQVTLSCSPISGHRSVSWYQQTPGQGLQFLFEYFSETQRNKGNFPGRFSGRQFSNSRSEMNVSTLELGDSALYLCASSLEPGHEAFFGQGTRLTVV.

This clone was seen just once. V usage is TRBV11-3 and J usage is TRBJ2-7; D might be TRBD2 (6 bases). The CDR3 spans 13 residues. Trimming left V 4 bases short and J 6 bases short, with 13 bases between. Germline lookup yields CDR1 SGHNT and CDR2 YENEEA. This CDR3 is CASSYQTEGEQYF. The CDR3 DNA is TGTGCCAGCAGCTACCAGACGGAGGGCGAGCAGTACTTC.

This clone was recorded once. This rearrangement joins TRBV4-1 to TRBJ2-7, with D perhaps matching TRBD2 (5 bases). The CDR3 spans 15 residues. The V end lost 1 base, the J end lost 3 bases, and 13 bases lay between the germline ends. Looked up from germline, CDR1 is MGHRA and CDR2 is YSYEKL. The DNA of the CDR3 is TGCGCCAGCAGCCAAGGGCCAGCGGCGGGCTACGAGCAGTACTTC. Its translation: CASSQGPAAGYEQYF.

This chain connects TRBV18 to TRBJ1-2; possible D gene TRBD1, 5 bases. Germline values: CDR1 KGHSH, CDR2 LQKENI. CDR3 length equals 15 residues. The V end was cut by 4 bases, the J end by 8 bases, with 20 bases between. The CDR3 DNA follows: TGTGCCAGCTCACATCTCCCGGACACCCGGCTGGGCTACACCTTC. Residues: CASSHLPDTRLGYTF.

The V and J genes are TRBV2 and TRBJ2-1; 7 bases are shared with TRBD2. The CDR3 has 12 residues. Trimming removed 7 bases from V and 9 bases from J; junction bases left unmatched: 6. From germline, CDR1 is SNHLY and CDR2 FYNNEI. The CDR3 sequence is CASIPGGGEQFF. Here the CDR3 DNA reads TGTGCCAGCATCCCGGGAGGTGGTGAGCAGTTCTTC.

Only a few counts were recorded for this clone. The V and J genes are TRBV4-2 and TRBJ2-7; 9 bases map to TRBD2. CDR1 and CDR2 (germline): LGHNA, YNFKEQ. The CDR3 is 15 amino acids. V dropped 0 bases and J dropped 4; count of bases not matched to a gene: 4. The CDR3 DNA reads TGTGCCAGCAGCCAAGAGGGTAGCGGGAGTTACGAGCAGTACTTC. Encoded protein: CASSQEGSGSYEQYF.